These 30 T cell receptor beta chains originate from one sample sequenced in a study of blood T cell repertoires in COVID-19. Using immunoSEQ multiplex PCR, the repertoire was profiled, and TCRdb retains in-frame clones only, with some absent. The sample lists 400,000 to 450,000 clones, 86% occurring once. Source material: peripheral blood. The receptors originated from a woman younger than 45 with active or convalescent COVID-19.

This chain connects TRBV10-3 to TRBJ1-1, with D maybe TRBD1 (5 bases). Germline CDR1 reads ENHRY; CDR2 reads SYGVKD. Trimming took 10 bases from V and 4 from J, leaving 16 bases between them. The CDR3 totals 13 residues. This chain's CDR3 is CATGGGFGTEAFF. DNA for the CDR3: TGTGCCACCGGGGGGGGTTTCGGCACTGAAGCTTTCTTT.

The CDR3 is CATSDPGTGAGDTQYF. In DNA form, the CDR3 reads TGTGCCACCAGTGATCCCGGGACAGGGGCGGGAGATACGCAGTATTTT. The chain employs TRBV24-1 and TRBJ2-3; 10 nucleotides align to TRBD1. The germline V gene has CDR1 KGHDR and CDR2 SFDVKD. The CDR3 runs 16 residues. V lost 3 bases to trimming and J lost 5 bases; unmatched junction nucleotides: 7.

The gene calls are TRBV19 and TRBJ1-6; TRBD1 agrees at 9 bases. The length of the CDR3 is 19 residues. Germline values: CDR1 LNHDA, CDR2 SQIVND (reference sequence). V was pared by 5 bases and J by 7 bases, with 18 bases of the junction left unmatched. The CDR3 loop reads CASSSGWRNHGTGNSPLHF. CDR3 nucleotide sequence: TGTGCCAGTAGTTCAGGGTGGAGGAATCACGGGACAGGGAATTCACCCCTCCACTTT.

This chain uses TRBV5-1 with TRBJ2-5; the D gene is possibly TRBD2 (6 bases). Per the germline V gene, CDR1 is SGHRS and CDR2 is YFSETQ. Trimming took off 5 bases at V and 0 bases at J, with 17 bases between the two ends. This CDR3 has 16 amino acids. CDR3 sequence (DNA): TGCGCCAGCAGGCAGGCCCGTGGAGGGTACCAAGAGACCCAGTACTTC. It specifies CASRQARGGYQETQYF.

The chain is built from TRBV12-3 or TRBV12-4 and TRBJ2-1; D gene uncertain. This CDR3 contains 11 residues. V was cut by 3 bases and J by 10 bases, with 7 bases left in between. This CDR3 is CASSFLAEQFF. CDR3 in DNA: TGTGCCAGCAGTTTTCTTGCGGAGCAGTTCTTC.

This clone occurred once. The chain uses TRBV4-1 and TRBJ1-3; 10 nucleotides align to TRBD1. The trim removed 1 base at V and 3 bases at J, leaving 6 bases unmatched. This CDR3 is built from 17 residues. Germline V CDR1 and CDR2: MGHRA, YSYEKL. The chain's CDR3 is CASSQGPTGGGGNTIYF. In DNA, the CDR3 is TGCGCCAGCAGCCAAGGACCGACAGGGGGCGGTGGAAACACCATATATTTT.

The rearrangement uses TRBV5-4 and TRBJ1-4; 12 bases are shared with TRBD1. Germline CDR1 SGHNT, CDR2 YYREEE (reference sequence). The V and J ends lost 4 bases and 7 bases, in that order; junction bases with no gene match: 8. The CDR3 contains 16 residues. This CDR3 reads CASSGTGGAGPEKLFF. In DNA, the CDR3 is TGTGCCAGCAGCGGGACAGGGGGCGCGGGCCCTGAAAAACTGTTTTTT.

The chain combines TRBV11-2 with TRBJ1-1; no clear D. The CDR3 totals 15 residues. CDR1 SGHAT and CDR2 FQNNGV come from the germline V gene. V was trimmed by 1 base and J by 1 base, leaving 10 bases between them. The CDR3 sequence is CASSLVVSGNTEAFF. CDR3 bases: TGTGCCAGCAGCTTAGTGGTATCAGGGAACACTGAAGCTTTCTTT.

The rearrangement links TRBV5-1 to TRBJ2-3, with 8 bases lining up with TRBD2. Germline lookup yields CDR1 SGHRS and CDR2 YFSETQ. Unmatched junction bases numbered 5, after V lost 2 bases and J lost 6 bases. CDR3 size: 14 residues. CDR3 residues: CASSFYGGVDTQYF. The CDR3 bases are TGCGCCAGCAGCTTTTACGGGGGGGTTGATACGCAGTATTTT.

J is TRBJ2-2 and V is TRBV19; 7 bases are a match to TRBD1. The germline V gene encodes CDR1 LNHDA and CDR2 SQIVND (reference sequence). This CDR3 contains 20 residues. J was trimmed by 4 bases and V by 7 bases; bases with no gene match: 24. The CDR3 coding sequence is TGTGCCAGTACCCAGGTTCTTTTTACCGGGACAGTCAGGTCCACCGGGGAGCTGTTTTTT. Its protein product is CASTQVLFTGTVRSTGELFF.

The rearrangement uses TRBV12-3 or TRBV12-4 and TRBJ2-3; possibly TRBD2 for D (5 bases). There are 13 residues in the CDR3. The V end was cut by 8 bases, the J end by 6 bases, with 15 bases between. CDR3 DNA sequence: TGTGCCAGCGCCCTAGCTAGTAGGGATACGCAGTATTTT. Its protein is CASALASRDTQYF.

The chain has TRBV10-2 and TRBJ2-5, with TRBD2 matching 11 bases. Trimming cost V 3 bases and J 5 bases; bases outside gene matches: 5. Germline V gene lookup returns CDR1 WSHSY and CDR2 SAAADI. The CDR3 has 15 residues. The CDR3 sequence: CASSELAGVRETQYF. In nucleotides, the CDR3 is TGCGCCAGCAGTGAACTAGCGGGAGTCCGGGAGACCCAGTACTTC.

This chain connects TRBV19 to TRBJ1-1, with a weak D call TRBD1 (6 bases). Trimming removed 6 bases from V and 1 base from J, with 18 bases in between. The CDR3 covers 16 residues. CDR1 LNHDA and CDR2 SQIVND come from the germline V gene (reference sequence). CDR3: CASSLGTRISNTEAFF. DNA of the CDR3: TGTGCCAGTAGCCTGGGGACAAGAATTTCGAACACTGAAGCTTTCTTT.

The rearrangement joins TRBV12-3 or TRBV12-4 to TRBJ1-2, with 8 bases matching TRBD1. J was trimmed by 7 bases and V by 5 bases; bases with no gene match: 3. CDR3 length equals 12 residues. Here the CDR3 DNA reads TGTGCCAGCAGTGGACAGGGATTTGGCTACACCTTC. Its protein product is CASSGQGFGYTF.

The V and J genes are TRBV29-1 and TRBJ2-3; 8 nucleotides align to TRBD2. CDR1 and CDR2 (germline): SQVTM, ANQGSEA. The CDR3 is 14 amino acids. Trimming cost V 2 bases and J 4 bases; bases outside gene matches: 5. CDR3 sequence: CSVESGLESDTQYF. The CDR3, as DNA: TGCAGCGTTGAATCGGGACTAGAGTCAGATACGCAGTATTTT.

The V gene is TRBV7-8, the J gene TRBJ2-7; 12 nucleotides match TRBD2. Germline CDR1 reads SGHVS; CDR2 reads FQNEAQ. The CDR3 extends over 15 amino acids. V lost 5 bases and J lost 5; bases outside the gene matches: 7. CDR3 in amino acids: CASSGRLAGVHEQYF. CDR3 bases: TGTGCCAGCAGCGGACGACTAGCGGGAGTCCACGAGCAGTACTTC.

The V call is TRBV2, the J call TRBJ1-2, with D maybe TRBD1 (6 bases). CDR1 and CDR2 from the germline V gene are SNHLY and FYNNEI. The V end was cut by 1 base, the J end by 3 bases, with 15 bases between. The CDR3 spans 16 residues. CDR3 DNA: TGTGCCAGCAGTGAAGGTACAGGGTATCCCGACTATGGCTACACCTTC. Its protein product is CASSEGTGYPDYGYTF.

The genes are TRBV6-5 and TRBJ2-1; perhaps TRBD1 as D (5 bases). Deletions cut 0 bases from V and 4 bases from J, with 10 bases between. The CDR3 loop spans 15 amino acids. Germline V gene lookup returns CDR1 MNHEY and CDR2 SVGAGI. CDR3 bases: TGTGCCAGCAGTTACTCGCTTGACAGTTACAATGAGCAGTTCTTC. It is translated as CASSYSLDSYNEQFF.

The chain carries TRBV12-5 and TRBJ2-1, with D perhaps TRBD2 (5 bases). Trimming shortened V by 6 bases and J by 6 bases, and 15 bases separated the two germline ends. The CDR3 spans 14 residues. The germline V gene encodes CDR1 LGHNT and CDR2 FRNRAP. The CDR3 loop is CASGPLWESNEQFF. DNA of the CDR3: TGTGCTAGTGGCCCCCTTTGGGAGTCCAATGAGCAGTTCTTC.

This clone turned up a few times. The chain carries TRBV5-6 and TRBJ1-2; 7 bases are a match to TRBD1. The CDR3 sequence is 17 residues long. Germline CDR1 reads SGHDT; CDR2 reads YYEEEE. The J segment lost 3 bases and the V segment lost 1 base, leaving 12 bases of the junction unmatched. The CDR3 reads CASSLTDKQGWDYGYTF. CDR3 nucleotide sequence: TGTGCCAGCAGCTTGACCGATAAACAGGGGTGGGACTATGGCTACACCTTC.

This sequence joins TRBV3-1 (or the pseudogene TRBV3-2) and TRBJ2-7; D is ambiguous. Germline values: CDR1 LGHDT, CDR2 YNNKEL (reference sequence). V was pared by 4 bases and J by 0 bases, with 10 bases between. The CDR3 totals 14 residues. The CDR3 DNA reads TGTGCCAGCAGCCCAGACGTGAGCTCCTACGAGCAGTACTTC. This gives the protein CASSPDVSSYEQYF.

CDR3 in DNA: TGTGCCAGCAGCTGGACTAGCGGGAGCACAGATACGCAGTATTTT. It specifies CASSWTSGSTDTQYF. The J gene is TRBJ2-3, the V gene TRBV3-1 (or the pseudogene TRBV3-2); 11 nucleotides match TRBD2. J gave up 0 bases and V 5 bases, and 1 base lay outside the gene matches. Germline lookup yields CDR1 LGHDT and CDR2 YNNKEL (reference sequence). This CDR3 contains 15 residues.

This rearrangement joins TRBV9 to TRBJ2-3; D gene unclear. The CDR3 loop spans 12 amino acids. Trimming took off 4 bases at V and 3 bases at J, with 6 bases between the two ends. Germline CDR1 and CDR2: SGDLS and YYNGEE. DNA for the CDR3: TGTGCCAGCAGCTTCGGTACAGATACGCAGTATTTT. Translated, it gives CASSFGTDTQYF.

This clone was counted a single time. The sample carries other DNA sequences with the same CDR3. The V call is TRBV3-1 (or the pseudogene TRBV3-2), the J call TRBJ1-1; a weak D match, TRBD1 (6 bases). Trimming shortened V by 1 base and J by 5 bases, and 8 bases separated the two germline ends. Per germline, CDR1 LGHDT and CDR2 YNNKEL (reference sequence). The CDR3 has 13 residues. The CDR3 sequence is CASSQVQGTEAFF. The CDR3 DNA reads as TGTGCCAGCAGCCAAGTACAGGGAACTGAAGCTTTCTTT.

This clone has only a few counts. V gene TRBV19 combines with J gene TRBJ2-3; 8 positions agree with TRBD1. CDR3 length: 15 residues. The V gene's germline CDR1 is LNHDA and CDR2 SQIVND (reference sequence). Trimming cost V 6 bases and J 3 bases; bases outside gene matches: 8. CDR3 sequence (DNA): TGTGCCAGTAGCCCAACAGGGGGTGGAACAGATACGCAGTATTTT. Translation: CASSPTGGGTDTQYF.

The chain recombines TRBV27 with TRBJ1-2, with D maybe TRBD1 (6 bases). This CDR3 has 15 residues. Looked up from germline, CDR1 is MNHEY and CDR2 is SMNVEV (reference sequence). With 5 bases removed from V and 8 bases from J, the gap between germline ends came to 21 bases. CDR3 bases: TGTGCCAGCAGTCTCCATATCCGGGACATAGAGGGCTACACCTTC. It specifies CASSLHIRDIEGYTF.

Details on this clone: Other DNA variants within this sample encode the same CDR3. This chain uses TRBV6-5 with TRBJ1-1; TRBD1 matches at 8 bases. Trimming at V came to 4 bases and at J to 5 bases, leaving 6 bases not matched to a gene. CDR1 is MNHEY and CDR2 is SVGAGI in the germline V gene. This CDR3 comprises 14 residues. CDR3 nucleotides: TGTGCCAGCAGTTCTCGGACAGGGCGAACTGAAGCTTTCTTT. Protein product: CASSSRTGRTEAFF.

This sequence joins TRBV6-5 and TRBJ2-7, with D possibly TRBD2 on 6 matching bases. Per germline, CDR1 MNHEY and CDR2 SVGAGI. This CDR3 region has 15 residues. V lost 1 base and J lost 0, with 10 bases in between. The CDR3 protein is CASSYYSGGSYEQYF. The CDR3 nucleotides read TGTGCCAGCAGTTACTATAGCGGAGGCTCCTACGAGCAGTACTTC.

The chain combines TRBV21-1 with TRBJ2-7; whether TRBD2, the table's D call, matches the DNA was not checked. TRBV21-1 is assigned pseudogene status. The CDR3 extends over 17 amino acids. CDR3 residues: CASSKEGGAESSYEQYF. The CDR3 region has the DNA TGTGCCAGCAGCAAAGAGGGAGGGGCGGAGTCCTCCTACGAGCAGTACTTC.

The chain employs TRBV28 and TRBJ1-2; D unresolved. The V end was cut by 6 bases, the J end by 7 bases, with 12 bases between. This CDR3 contains 12 residues. Germline assignment: CDR1 MDHEN and CDR2 SYDVKM. The CDR3 sequence: CASSPVRFGYTF. CDR3 nucleotides: TGTGCCAGCAGCCCCGTCAGGTTTGGCTACACCTTC.